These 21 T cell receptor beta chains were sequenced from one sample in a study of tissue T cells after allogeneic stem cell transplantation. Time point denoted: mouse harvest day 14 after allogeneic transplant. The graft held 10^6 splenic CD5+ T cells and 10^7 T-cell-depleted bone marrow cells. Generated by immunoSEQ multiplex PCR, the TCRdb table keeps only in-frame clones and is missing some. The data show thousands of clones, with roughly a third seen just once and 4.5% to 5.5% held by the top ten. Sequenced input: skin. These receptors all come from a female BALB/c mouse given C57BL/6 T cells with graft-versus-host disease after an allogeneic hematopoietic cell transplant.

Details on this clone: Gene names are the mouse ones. The CDR3 protein is CASSLSGPQNTLYF. The part of the CDR3 DNA that was read is TGTGCCAGCAGCCTCTCAGGGCCCCAAAACACCTTGTAC. The chain uses TRBV15 and TRBJ2-4, with D perhaps matching TRBD1 (5 bases). The CDR3 end falls 1 residue outside the read, so it is completed with the germline J gene. This CDR3 has 14 amino acids. V was shortened by 6 bases and J by 3 bases, with 13 bases between the two germline ends. CDR1 is SGHND and CDR2 is FRSKSL in the germline V gene.

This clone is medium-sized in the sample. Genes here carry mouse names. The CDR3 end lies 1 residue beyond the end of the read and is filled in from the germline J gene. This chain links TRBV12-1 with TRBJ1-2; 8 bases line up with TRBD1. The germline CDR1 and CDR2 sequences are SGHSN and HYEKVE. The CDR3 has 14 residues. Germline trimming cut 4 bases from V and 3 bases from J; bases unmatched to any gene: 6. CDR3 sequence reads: CASSRQGRDSDYTF. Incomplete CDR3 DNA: TGTGCCAGCTCCCGACAGGGGCGGGACTCCGACTACACC.

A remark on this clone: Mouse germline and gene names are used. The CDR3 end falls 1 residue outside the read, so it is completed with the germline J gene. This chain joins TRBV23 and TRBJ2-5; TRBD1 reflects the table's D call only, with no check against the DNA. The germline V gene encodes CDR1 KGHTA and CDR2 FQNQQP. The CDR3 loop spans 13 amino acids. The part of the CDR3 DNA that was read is TGCTCCAGCAGTCAATCCGAGGGAGACACCCAGTAC. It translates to CSSSQSEGDTQY. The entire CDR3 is CSSSQSEGDTQYF.

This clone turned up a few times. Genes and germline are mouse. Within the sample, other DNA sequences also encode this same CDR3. The CDR3 bases that were read are TGTGCCAGCAGTCCCACAGGGGGCTATAATTCGCCCCTCTAC. It specifies CASSPTGGYNSPLY. The full CDR3 reads CASSPTGGYNSPLYF. The gene calls are TRBV26 and TRBJ1-6; 8 bases align to TRBD1. Read data end 1 residue before the CDR3 end; the end is taken from the germline J gene. TRBJ1-6 is an ORF for which the function is uncertain. The ends lost 4 bases at V and 3 bases at J; junction bases unmatched: 2. From germline, CDR1 is KGHPV and CDR2 FQNQEV (reference sequence). The CDR3 totals 15 residues.

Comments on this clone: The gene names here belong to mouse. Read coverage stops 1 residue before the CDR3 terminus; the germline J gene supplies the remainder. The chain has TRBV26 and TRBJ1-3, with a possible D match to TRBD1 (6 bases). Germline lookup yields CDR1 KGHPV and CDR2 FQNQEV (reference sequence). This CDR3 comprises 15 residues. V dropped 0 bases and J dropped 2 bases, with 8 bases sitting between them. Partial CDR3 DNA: TGTGCCAGCAGTCTGTCGGGGGGCGCTGGAAATACGCTCTAT. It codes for CASSLSGGAGNTLY. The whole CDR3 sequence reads CASSLSGGAGNTLYF.

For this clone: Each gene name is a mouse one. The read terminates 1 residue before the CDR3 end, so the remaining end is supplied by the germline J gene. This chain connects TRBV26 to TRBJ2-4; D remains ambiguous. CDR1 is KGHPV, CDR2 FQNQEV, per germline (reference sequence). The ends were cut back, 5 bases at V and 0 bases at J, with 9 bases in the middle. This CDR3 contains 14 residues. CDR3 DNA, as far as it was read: TGTGCCAGCAGTTTCTCAACTAGTCAAAACACCTTGTAC. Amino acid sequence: CASSFSTSQNTLY. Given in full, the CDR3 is CASSFSTSQNTLYF.

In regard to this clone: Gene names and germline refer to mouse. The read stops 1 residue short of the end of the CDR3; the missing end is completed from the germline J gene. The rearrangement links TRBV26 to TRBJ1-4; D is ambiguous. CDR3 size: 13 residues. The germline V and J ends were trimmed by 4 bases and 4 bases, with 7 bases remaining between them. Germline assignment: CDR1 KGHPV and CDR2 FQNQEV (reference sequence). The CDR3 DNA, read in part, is TGTGCCAGCAGTCAGCAAATCAACGAAAGATTATTT. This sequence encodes CASSQQINERLF. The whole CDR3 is CASSQQINERLFF.

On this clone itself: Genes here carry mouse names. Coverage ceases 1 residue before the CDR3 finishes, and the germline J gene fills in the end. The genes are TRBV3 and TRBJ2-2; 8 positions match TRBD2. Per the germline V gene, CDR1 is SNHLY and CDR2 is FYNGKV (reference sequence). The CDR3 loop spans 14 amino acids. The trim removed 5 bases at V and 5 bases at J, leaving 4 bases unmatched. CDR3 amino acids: CASSTGTGTGQLYF. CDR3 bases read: TGTGCCAGCAGCACCGGGACTGGAACCGGGCAGCTCTAC.

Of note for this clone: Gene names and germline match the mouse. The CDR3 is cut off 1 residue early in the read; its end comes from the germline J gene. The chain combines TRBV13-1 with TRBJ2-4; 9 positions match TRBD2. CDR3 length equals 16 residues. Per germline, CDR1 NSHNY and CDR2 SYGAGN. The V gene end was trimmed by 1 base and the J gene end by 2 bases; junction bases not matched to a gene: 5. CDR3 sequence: CASSDYDWGHQNTLYF. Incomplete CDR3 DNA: TGTGCCAGCAGTGATTATGACTGGGGGCATCAAAACACCTTGTAC.

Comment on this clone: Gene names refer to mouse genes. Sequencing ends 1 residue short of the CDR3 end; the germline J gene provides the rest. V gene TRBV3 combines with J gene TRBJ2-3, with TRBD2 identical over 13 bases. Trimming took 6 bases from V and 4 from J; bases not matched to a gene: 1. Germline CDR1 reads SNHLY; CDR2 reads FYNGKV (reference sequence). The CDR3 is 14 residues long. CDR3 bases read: TGTGCCAGCAGGGACTGGGGGGGCCCAGAAACGCTGTAT. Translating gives CASRDWGGPETLY. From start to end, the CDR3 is CASRDWGGPETLYF.

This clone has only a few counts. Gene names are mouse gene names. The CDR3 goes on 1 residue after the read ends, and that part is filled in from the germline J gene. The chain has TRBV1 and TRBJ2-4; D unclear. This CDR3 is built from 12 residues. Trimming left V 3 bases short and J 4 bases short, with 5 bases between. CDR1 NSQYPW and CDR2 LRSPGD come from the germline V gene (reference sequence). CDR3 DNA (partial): TGCACCTGCAGTGCCACGAAAAACACCTTGTAC. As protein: CTCSATKNTLY. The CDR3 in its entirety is CTCSATKNTLYF.

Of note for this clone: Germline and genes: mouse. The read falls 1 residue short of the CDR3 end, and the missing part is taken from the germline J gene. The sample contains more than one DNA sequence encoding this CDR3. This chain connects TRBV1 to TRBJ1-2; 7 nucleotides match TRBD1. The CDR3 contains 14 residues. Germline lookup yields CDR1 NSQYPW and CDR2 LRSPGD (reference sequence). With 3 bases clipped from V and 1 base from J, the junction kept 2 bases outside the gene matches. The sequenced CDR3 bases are TGCACCTGCAGTGCCCGGGACAGAAACTCCGACTACACC. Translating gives CTCSARDRNSDYT. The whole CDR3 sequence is CTCSARDRNSDYTF.

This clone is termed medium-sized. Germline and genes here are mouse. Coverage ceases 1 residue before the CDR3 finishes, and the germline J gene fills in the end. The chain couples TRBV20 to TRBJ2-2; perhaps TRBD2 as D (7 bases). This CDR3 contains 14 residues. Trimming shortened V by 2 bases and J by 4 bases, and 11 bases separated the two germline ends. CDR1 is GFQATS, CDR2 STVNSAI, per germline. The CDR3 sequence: CGARKGGPTGQLYF. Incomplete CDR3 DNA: TGTGGTGCTAGGAAGGGGGGCCCCACCGGGCAGCTCTAC. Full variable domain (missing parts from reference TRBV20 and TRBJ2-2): GALVYQYPRRTICKSGTSMRMECQAVGFQATSVAWYRQSPQKTFELIALSTVNSAIKYEQNFTQEKFPISHPNLSFSSMTVLNAYLEDRGLYLCGARKGGPTGQLYFGEGSKLTVL.

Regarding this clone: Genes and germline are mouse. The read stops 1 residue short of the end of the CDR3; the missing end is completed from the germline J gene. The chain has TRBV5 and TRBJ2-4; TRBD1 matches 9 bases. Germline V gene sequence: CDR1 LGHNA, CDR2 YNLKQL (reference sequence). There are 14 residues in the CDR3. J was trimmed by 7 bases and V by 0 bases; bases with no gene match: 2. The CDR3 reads CASSQEGDRDTLYF. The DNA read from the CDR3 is TGTGCCAGCAGCCAAGAGGGGGACAGGGACACCTTGTAC.

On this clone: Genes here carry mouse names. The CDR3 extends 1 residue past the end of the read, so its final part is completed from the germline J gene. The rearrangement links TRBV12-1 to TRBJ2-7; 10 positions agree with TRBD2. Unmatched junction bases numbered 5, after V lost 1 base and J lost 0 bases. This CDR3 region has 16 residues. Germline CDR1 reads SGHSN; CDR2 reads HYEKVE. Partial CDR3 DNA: TGTGCCAGCTCTCTTTTACTGGGGGGGGCCTCCTATGAACAGTAC. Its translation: CASSLLLGGASYEQY. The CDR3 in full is CASSLLLGGASYEQYF.

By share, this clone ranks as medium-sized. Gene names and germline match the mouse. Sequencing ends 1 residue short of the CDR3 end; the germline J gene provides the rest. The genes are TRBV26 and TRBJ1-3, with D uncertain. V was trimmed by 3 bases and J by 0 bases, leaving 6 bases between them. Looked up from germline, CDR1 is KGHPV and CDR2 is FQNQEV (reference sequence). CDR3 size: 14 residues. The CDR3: CASSLEVSGNTLYF. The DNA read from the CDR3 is TGTGCCAGCAGTCTTGAAGTTTCTGGAAATACGCTCTAT.

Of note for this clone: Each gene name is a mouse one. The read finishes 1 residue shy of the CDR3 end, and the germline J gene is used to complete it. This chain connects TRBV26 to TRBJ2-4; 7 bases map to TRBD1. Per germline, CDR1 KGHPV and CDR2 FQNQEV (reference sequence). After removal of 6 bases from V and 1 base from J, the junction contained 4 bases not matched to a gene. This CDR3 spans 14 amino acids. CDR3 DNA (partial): TGTGCCAGCAGCCACAGGGGAGGTCAAAACACCTTGTAC. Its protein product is CASSHRGGQNTLY. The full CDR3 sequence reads CASSHRGGQNTLYF.

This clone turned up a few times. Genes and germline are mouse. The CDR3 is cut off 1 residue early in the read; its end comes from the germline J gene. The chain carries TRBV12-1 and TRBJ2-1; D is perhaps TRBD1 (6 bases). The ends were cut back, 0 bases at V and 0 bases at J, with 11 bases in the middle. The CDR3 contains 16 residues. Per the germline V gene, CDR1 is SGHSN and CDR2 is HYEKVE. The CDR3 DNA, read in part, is TGTGCCAGCTCTCTCGATCTGGGACATAACTATGCTGAGCAGTTC. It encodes CASSLDLGHNYAEQF. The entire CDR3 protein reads CASSLDLGHNYAEQFF.

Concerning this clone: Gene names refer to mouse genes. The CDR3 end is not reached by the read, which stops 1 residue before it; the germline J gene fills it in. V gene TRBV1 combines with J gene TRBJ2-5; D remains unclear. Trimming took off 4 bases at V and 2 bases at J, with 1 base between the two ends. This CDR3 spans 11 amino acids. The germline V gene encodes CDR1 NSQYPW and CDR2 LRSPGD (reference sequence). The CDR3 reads CTCSGQDTQYF. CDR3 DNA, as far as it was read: TGCACCTGCAGTGGCCAAGACACCCAGTAC.

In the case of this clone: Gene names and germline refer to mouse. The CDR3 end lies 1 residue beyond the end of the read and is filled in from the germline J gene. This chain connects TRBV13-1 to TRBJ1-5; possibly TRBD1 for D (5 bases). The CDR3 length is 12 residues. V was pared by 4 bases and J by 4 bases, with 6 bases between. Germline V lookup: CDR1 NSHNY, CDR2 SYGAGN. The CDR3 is CASSRQNQAPLF. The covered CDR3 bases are TGTGCCAGCAGTCGACAGAACCAGGCTCCGCTT.

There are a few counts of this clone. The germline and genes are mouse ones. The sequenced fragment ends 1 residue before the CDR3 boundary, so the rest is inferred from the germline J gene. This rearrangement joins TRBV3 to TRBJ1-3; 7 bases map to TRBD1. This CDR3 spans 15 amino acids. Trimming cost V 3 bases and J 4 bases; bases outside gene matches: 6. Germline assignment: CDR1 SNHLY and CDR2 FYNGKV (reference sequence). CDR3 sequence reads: CASSFRQGGGNTLYF. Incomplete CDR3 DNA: TGTGCCAGCAGCTTTCGACAGGGAGGAGGAAATACGCTCTAT.